A single sample is the source of the 22 T cell receptor beta chains below, sequenced in a study of blood T cell repertoires in COVID-19. Libraries were prepared by immunoSEQ multiplex PCR; TCRdb keeps only in-frame clonotypes and omits some of them. The data show 60,000 to 85,000 clones, roughly 90% seen once. The sample taken for sequencing was peripheral blood. The receptors were gathered from a man in his fifties with active COVID-19.

This chain uses TRBV30 with TRBJ1-2; 12 positions match TRBD1. The germline V gene has CDR1 GTSNPN and CDR2 SVGIG (reference sequence). The CDR3 totals 15 residues. Unmatched junction bases numbered 6, after V lost 2 bases and J lost 5 bases. The CDR3 region is CAWSTRDRGRYGYTF. In nucleotides, the CDR3 is TGTGCCTGGAGTACCCGGGACAGGGGGCGTTATGGCTACACCTTC.

The V call is TRBV28, the J call TRBJ1-6; TRBD1 might be the D (5 bases). Between the trimmed V and J ends, which lost 1 base and 10 bases, there was a span of 8 bases. The germline gives CDR1 MDHEN, CDR2 SYDVKM. This CDR3 comprises 13 residues. The CDR3, as DNA: TGTGCCAGCAGTTTATCAGGGCGGTCACCCCTCCACTTT. It translates to CASSLSGRSPLHF.

This sequence joins TRBV6-2 or TRBV6-3 and TRBJ1-2; 11 bases agree with TRBD1. The CDR3 consists of 14 residues. Germline values: CDR1 MNHEY, CDR2 SVGEGT. Trimming at V came to 4 bases and at J to 3 bases, leaving 1 base not matched to a gene. The CDR3 is CASSSDRGHYGYTF. The CDR3 bases are TGTGCCAGCAGTTCGGACAGGGGGCACTATGGCTACACCTTC.

This rearrangement joins TRBV7-2 to TRBJ1-1; D may be TRBD1 (6 bases). The CDR3 has 14 amino acids. V was cut by 5 bases and J by 6 bases, with 16 bases left in between. Germline CDR1 reads SGHTA; CDR2 reads FQGNSA. The CDR3 spells CASSKQGWDAEAFF. The CDR3 DNA follows: TGTGCCAGCAGCAAGCAGGGGTGGGACGCTGAAGCTTTCTTT.

V and J are TRBV27 and TRBJ2-1; possible D gene TRBD1, 5 bases. Germline CDR1 MNHEY, CDR2 SMNVEV (reference sequence). This CDR3 comprises 16 residues. Trimming stripped 6 bases from V and 0 bases from J, with 15 bases between. The CDR3 DNA sequence: TGTGCCAGCAGCCGAAGGGGCCCGAGCTCCTACAATGAGCAGTTCTTC. It codes for CASSRRGPSSYNEQFF.

The chain joins TRBV29-1 to TRBJ2-7; D is perhaps TRBD1 (6 bases). Trimming took off 3 bases at V and 8 bases at J, with 17 bases between the two ends. The germline V gene encodes CDR1 SQVTM and CDR2 ANQGSEA. The CDR3 extends over 13 amino acids. The CDR3 sequence: CSVEGRATGKQYF. Written as DNA, the CDR3 is TGCAGCGTTGAGGGCCGGGCCACAGGGAAGCAGTACTTC.

V and J are TRBV5-1 and TRBJ2-5, with D perhaps matching TRBD2 (5 bases). The CDR3 has 14 residues. The V gene's germline CDR1 is SGHRS and CDR2 YFSETQ. The V end was cut by 5 bases, the J end by 1 base, with 12 bases between. CDR3 nucleotides: TGCGCCAGCAGGGAGTTGGGGAGCCAAGAGACCCAGTACTTC. This codes for CASRELGSQETQYF.

J is TRBJ1-2 and V is TRBV7-9, with D unclear. V was clipped by 1 base and J by 0 bases, with 12 bases between them. The germline V gene has CDR1 SEHNR and CDR2 FQNEAQ (reference sequence). The CDR3 is 16 amino acids. The CDR3 DNA sequence: TGTGCCAGCAGCTTAGATTCCCGTATTCCTAACTATGGCTACACCTTC. Protein sequence: CASSLDSRIPNYGYTF.

The chain is built from TRBV7-9 and TRBJ1-2; D is uncertain. The V gene lost 1 base and the J gene lost 4 bases, with 7 bases spanning the gap. Looked up from germline, CDR1 is SEHNR and CDR2 is FQNEAQ (reference sequence). The CDR3 is 13 residues long. The CDR3 DNA is TGTGCCAGCAGCTTAGTGGGGAGCTATGGCTACACCTTC. Its translation is CASSLVGSYGYTF. The variable domain in full, completed from reference TRBV7-9 and TRBJ1-2, reads DTGVSQNPRHKITKRGQNVTFRCDPISEHNRLYWYRQTLGQGPEFLTYFQNEAQLEKSRLLSDRFSAERPKGSFSTLEIQRTEQGDSAMYLCASSLVGSYGYTFGSGTRLTVV.

V gene TRBV19 combines with J gene TRBJ2-2; TRBD2 matches 8 bases. Germline loops: CDR1 LNHDA, CDR2 SQIVND (reference sequence). The CDR3 has 17 amino acids. The V and J ends lost 6 bases and 4 bases, in that order; junction bases with no gene match: 13. CDR3 residues: CASSTTAGGLVTGELFF. CDR3 DNA: TGTGCCAGTAGCACTACTGCGGGAGGTTTGGTCACCGGGGAGCTGTTTTTT.

The rearrangement joins TRBV5-6 to TRBJ2-2; the match to TRBD2 covers 12 bases. The germline CDR1 and CDR2 sequences are SGHDT and YYEEEE. V was pared by 4 bases and J by 5 bases, with 3 bases of the junction left unmatched. The CDR3 is 15 amino acids. CDR3: CASSVGLAGTGELFF. CDR3 sequence (DNA): TGTGCCAGCAGCGTCGGACTAGCGGGAACCGGGGAGCTGTTTTTT.

The chain has TRBV7-2 and TRBJ1-1; TRBD1 is a possible D gene (5 bases). The CDR3 is 15 residues long. Germline V gene sequence: CDR1 SGHTA, CDR2 FQGNSA. The V end lost 7 bases, the J end lost 3 bases, and 18 bases lay between the germline ends. CDR3: CASTFFGGSDTEAFF. In DNA form, the CDR3 reads TGTGCCAGCACCTTTTTTGGGGGGTCTGACACTGAAGCTTTCTTT.

The rearrangement uses TRBV7-3 and TRBJ2-2, with D tentatively TRBD2 (5 bases). Germline-derived CDR1 and CDR2 are SGHTA and FQGTGA. Trimming removed 5 bases at V and 4 bases at J, with 11 bases between. This CDR3 comprises 14 residues. Here the CDR3 DNA reads TGTGCCAGCAGCCCTAGCTTGGGCACCGGGGAGCTGTTTTTT. Translating it yields CASSPSLGTGELFF.

This clone was detected only a few times. The rearrangement joins TRBV15 to TRBJ1-2; possible D gene TRBD1, 6 bases. The CDR3 consists of 17 residues. The germline V and J ends were trimmed by 1 base and 2 bases, with 17 bases remaining between them. The germline V gene has CDR1 LNHNV and CDR2 YYDKDF (reference sequence). For the CDR3, the DNA is TGTGCCACCAGCAGAGTTTTCATCTTAGGACAGAACTATGGCTACACCTTC. Translating it yields CATSRVFILGQNYGYTF. Variable domain in full (rest from reference TRBV15 and TRBJ1-2): DAMVIQNPRYQVTQFGKPVTLSCSQTLNHNVMYWYQQKSSQAPKLLFHYYDKDFNNEADTPDNFQSRRPNTSFCFLDIRSPGLGDTAMYLCATSRVFILGQNYGYTFGSGTRLTVV.

This rearrangement joins TRBV5-1 to TRBJ2-2, with 7 bases that match TRBD1. This CDR3 spans 16 amino acids. The germline CDR1 and CDR2 sequences are SGHRS and YFSETQ. Unmatched junction bases numbered 8, after V lost 4 bases and J lost 2 bases. Here the CDR3 reads CASSVGQRQNTGELFF. The CDR3 DNA reads TGCGCCAGCAGCGTGGGACAGAGGCAAAACACCGGGGAGCTGTTTTTT.

The V and J genes are TRBV12-3 or TRBV12-4 and TRBJ1-1, with a possible D match to TRBD1 (5 bases). The CDR3 is 12 amino acids. V gave up 3 bases and J gave up 8 bases, with 10 bases separating them. The CDR3 loop is CASSFRVSEAFF. The CDR3 nucleotides read TGTGCCAGCAGTTTCAGGGTCTCCGAAGCTTTCTTT.

The CDR3 is CASSYLRVLYF. CDR3 nucleotide sequence: TGTGCCAGCAGTTACCTCAGGGTACTGTACTTC. The rearrangement links TRBV6-5 to TRBJ2-7, with D possibly being TRBD1 (5 bases). Trimming left V 2 bases short and J 12 bases short, with 11 bases between. The germline CDR1 and CDR2 sequences are MNHEY and SVGAGI. The length of the CDR3 is 11 residues.

J is TRBJ1-5 and V is TRBV7-2; D gene unclear. V was pared by 1 base and J by 6 bases, with 10 bases between. The CDR3 is 14 amino acids. Looked up from germline, CDR1 is SGHTA and CDR2 is FQGNSA. The CDR3 DNA reads as TGTGCCAGCAGCTTAGTAGGGCGGGCTCAGCCCCAGCATTTT. Amino acids: CASSLVGRAQPQHF.

This chain joins TRBV6-4 and TRBJ2-5, with TRBD2 matching 12 bases. V trimming: 5 bases; J trimming: 1 base; junction bases outside the gene matches: 8. CDR3 length equals 17 residues. The germline V gene has CDR1 MRHNA and CDR2 SNTAGT. In nucleotides, the CDR3 is TGTGCCAGCAGTTGGACTAGCGGGACATACCCCCAAGAGACCCAGTACTTC. Protein sequence: CASSWTSGTYPQETQYF.

This clone was seen a single time. The chain employs TRBV18 and TRBJ1-1; 9 bases fit TRBD1. The CDR3 runs 13 residues. J was trimmed by 5 bases and V by 4 bases; bases with no gene match: 2. The germline V gene has CDR1 KGHSH and CDR2 LQKENI. Here the CDR3 reads CASSLGQGTEAFF. The DNA of the CDR3 is TGTGCCAGCTCACTCGGACAGGGGACTGAAGCTTTCTTT.

The V and J genes are TRBV4-3 and TRBJ2-7, with D uncertain. The germline V gene encodes CDR1 LGHNA and CDR2 YSLEER. V was clipped by 2 bases and J by 2 bases, with 13 bases between them. There are 15 residues in the CDR3. Here the CDR3 DNA reads TGCGCCAGCAGCCAAACCACCACCCCTACCTACGAGCAGTACTTC. Amino acid sequence: CASSQTTTPTYEQYF.

This clone has only one observation. V and J are TRBV6-6 and TRBJ1-1; 7 positions match TRBD1. The V segment lost 5 bases and the J segment 0 bases; nucleotides outside the gene matches: 6. Germline V gene data show CDR1 as MNHNY and CDR2 as SVGAGI (reference sequence). This CDR3 region has 15 residues. Here the CDR3 DNA reads TGTGCCAGCAGTCCCAGGACAGGACTGAACACTGAAGCTTTCTTT. As protein: CASSPRTGLNTEAFF.